Presented here are 27 T cell receptor beta chains from one specimen sequenced in a study of cytomegalovirus exposure and HLA in healthy donors (dated by TCRdb to 2017 to 2019). Libraries were constructed by the immunoSEQ multiplex PCR assay. TCRdb took this table from immuneACCESS and kept in-frame rearrangements with V and J called. Such tables lack part of the clones; where checked against another copy, unresolved V genes explain under half of the gap, and the rest is unexplained. For this sample there are 350,000 or so clones; 86% appear just once. 0.75% to 0.85% of the sample lies in the top ten. Sequenced material: PBMCs. These receptors all stem from a woman younger than 35 in good health and CMV-seronegative.

This clone came up once. V and J are TRBV19 and TRBJ1-2, with 8 bases matching TRBD1. The CDR3 has 14 residues. Trimming cost V 6 bases and J 3 bases; bases outside gene matches: 6. CDR1 and CDR2 (germline): LNHDA, SQIVND (reference sequence). The CDR3 DNA sequence: TGTGCCAGTAGCCGGACAGGGAAGGACTATGGCTACACCTTC. It specifies CASSRTGKDYGYTF.

The V gene is TRBV7-9, the J gene TRBJ2-5; D might be TRBD1 (5 bases). This CDR3 spans 14 amino acids. V lost 1 base and J lost 7, with 13 bases in between. Germline V gene lookup returns CDR1 SEHNR and CDR2 FQNEAQ (reference sequence). DNA of the CDR3: TGTGCCAGCAGCTTAGTTGGCAGGGAAGGGACCCAGTACTTC. Protein: CASSLVGREGTQYF.

In its sample, this clone was seen many times. The rearrangement links TRBV11-3 to TRBJ2-1; TRBD1 aligns across 8 bases. V lost 0 bases and J lost 8; bases outside the gene matches: 9. Germline CDR1 SGHNT, CDR2 YENEEA. The CDR3 covers 16 residues. CDR3 amino acids: CASSLDPRTGNDEQFF. CDR3 in DNA: TGTGCCAGCAGCTTAGACCCCCGGACAGGGAACGATGAGCAGTTCTTC.

The chain uses TRBV6-5 and TRBJ2-7; 7 bases agree with TRBD2. This CDR3 spans 13 amino acids. After removal of 10 bases from V and 3 bases from J, the junction contained 9 bases not matched to a gene. CDR1 and CDR2 from the germline V gene are MNHEY and SVGAGI. CDR3 coding DNA: TGTGCCACCACGGCGGGGGTTAGCTACGAGCAGTACTTC. The encoded protein is CATTAGVSYEQYF.

The chain combines TRBV5-5 with TRBJ1-3, with D unclear. V lost 1 base and J lost 2, with 7 bases in between. There are 14 residues in the CDR3. The V gene's germline CDR1 is SGHKS and CDR2 YYEKEE (reference sequence). The CDR3 region is CASSLKLTGNTIYF. CDR3 bases: TGTGCCAGCAGCTTGAAGCTGACTGGAAACACCATATATTTT.

As DNA, the CDR3 is TGTGCCAGCAGTTACTCAGGAGATGGTACGCAGTATTTT. Translating it yields CASSYSGDGTQYF. V usage is TRBV6-5 and J usage is TRBJ2-3, with D hard to call. The CDR3 loop spans 13 amino acids. Germline V lookup: CDR1 MNHEY, CDR2 SVGAGI. V was clipped by 0 bases and J by 8 bases, with 9 bases between them.

This clone has just one count. The chain links TRBV27 to TRBJ2-6; TRBD1 aligns across 8 bases. This CDR3 spans 18 amino acids. J lost 0 bases, V lost 4 bases, and 8 bases had no gene match. Germline V gives CDR1 MNHEY, CDR2 SMNVEV (reference sequence). For the CDR3, the DNA is TGTGCCAGCAGTTGGAGCTCAGGGGGCGCCTCTGGGGCCAACGTCCTGACTTTC. Protein product: CASSWSSGGASGANVLTF.

The chain's CDR3 is CASSLAGGTEQFF. CDR3 sequence (DNA): TGTGCCAGCAGCTTGGCGGGGGGCACAGAGCAGTTCTTC. The genes are TRBV5-6 and TRBJ2-1, with a tentative D call TRBD2 (7 bases). Looked up from germline, CDR1 is SGHDT and CDR2 is YYEEEE. CDR3 size: 13 residues. V lost 0 bases to trimming and J lost 10 bases, with 11 bases between them.

The chain combines TRBV30 with TRBJ2-5; TRBD2 matches at 11 bases. V was clipped by 2 bases and J by 4 bases; unmatched bases: 6. The CDR3 runs to 15 residues. CDR1 is GTSNPN and CDR2 is SVGIG in the germline V gene (reference sequence). The CDR3, as DNA: TGTGCCTGGAGTCGATTAGCGGGAGGGAGAGAGACCCAGTACTTC. Translated, it gives CAWSRLAGGRETQYF.

The gene calls are TRBV27 and TRBJ1-2, with 8 bases that match TRBD1. CDR1 and CDR2 from the germline V gene are MNHEY and SMNVEV (reference sequence). The ends lost 7 bases at V and 7 bases at J; junction bases unmatched: 17. CDR3 length: 16 amino acids. The CDR3 DNA reads TGTGCCAGCACTCTGTTGGGCCGGACAGGGCCTGGTGGCTACACCTTC. Translating it yields CASTLLGRTGPGGYTF.

In its sample, this clone was seen a few times. This chain connects TRBV6-4 to TRBJ2-2; D possibly corresponds to TRBD1 (5 bases). Trimming pared 5 bases from V and 3 bases from J, leaving 7 bases between. This CDR3 region has 13 residues. Germline V gene lookup returns CDR1 MRHNA and CDR2 SNTAGT. The CDR3 coding sequence is TGTGCCAGCAGTCCGACAGACACCGGGGAGCTGTTTTTT. Its protein product is CASSPTDTGELFF.

The CDR3 is CASSYWGRRHTDTQYF. CDR3 sequence (DNA): TGTGCCAGCAGCTACTGGGGGCGGCGACACACAGATACGCAGTATTTT. V gene TRBV5-6 combines with J gene TRBJ2-3; D perhaps matches TRBD1 (6 bases). The CDR3 has 16 amino acids. Germline values: CDR1 SGHDT, CDR2 YYEEEE. Between the trimmed V and J ends, which lost 3 bases and 2 bases, there was a span of 16 bases.

The chain links TRBV7-9 to TRBJ2-3; 9 nucleotides align to TRBD2. Germline V CDR1 and CDR2: SEHNR, FQNEAQ (reference sequence). Trimming took 5 bases from V and 14 from J; bases not matched to a gene: 23. CDR3 size: 17 residues. CDR3 nucleotide sequence: TGTGCCAGCAGCCCACCCTATTTTGAGAGCGGGGGGTCAGGACCGTATTTT. Translated, it gives CASSPPYFESGGSGPYF.

This sequence joins TRBV19 and TRBJ1-5; D is unresolved. The germline CDR1 and CDR2 sequences are LNHDA and SQIVND (reference sequence). This CDR3 region has 13 residues. Trimming cost V 7 bases and J 7 bases, with 14 bases left between them. The CDR3 DNA is TGTGCCAGTACCCCAAACTCGGGACAGCCCCAGCATTTT. This encodes CASTPNSGQPQHF.

This clone was recorded a few times. The chain couples TRBV5-1 to TRBJ2-5; 10 bases are shared with TRBD2. The CDR3 has 15 amino acids. Per germline, CDR1 SGHRS and CDR2 YFSETQ. The trim removed 7 bases at V and 3 bases at J, leaving 9 bases unmatched. The CDR3 nucleotides are TGCGCCAGCCGGAGGGTAGCGGGAGGTAAAGAGACCCAGTACTTC. It translates to CASRRVAGGKETQYF.

V usage is TRBV27 and J usage is TRBJ2-7, with 7 bases aligning to TRBD1. The CDR3 sequence is 14 residues long. CDR1 MNHEY and CDR2 SMNVEV come from the germline V gene (reference sequence). Trimming took 4 bases from V and 3 from J; bases not matched to a gene: 6. The CDR3 DNA sequence: TGTGCCAGCAGTTACAGGGGCCAAAGCTACGAGCAGTACTTC. Its translation: CASSYRGQSYEQYF.

The chain employs TRBV6-1 and TRBJ2-3; 7 bases match TRBD1. V was pared by 4 bases and J by 2 bases, with 6 bases of the junction left unmatched. The germline V gene has CDR1 MNHNS and CDR2 SASEGT. The CDR3 sequence is 15 residues long. DNA for the CDR3: TGTGCCAGCAGTGTTGGGGACAGAATCACAGATACGCAGTATTTT. This encodes CASSVGDRITDTQYF.

This clone was counted a few times. The sample carries other DNA sequences with the same CDR3. J is TRBJ2-7 and V is TRBV18; perhaps TRBD2 as D (6 bases). Germline CDR1 KGHSH, CDR2 LQKENI. This CDR3 region has 17 residues. The V gene lost 3 bases and the J gene lost 0 bases, with 18 bases spanning the gap. CDR3 in DNA: TGTGCCAGCTCACCCGCCGGCGGGGCAGGGAGCTCCTACGAGCAGTACTTC. Protein product: CASSPAGGAGSSYEQYF.

Sample share makes this clone medium-sized. The chain recombines TRBV29-1 with TRBJ1-1, with 7 nucleotides matching TRBD1. The CDR3 length is 13 residues. In germline, CDR1 is SQVTM, CDR2 ANQGSEA. V lost 7 bases and J lost 5; bases outside the gene matches: 10. The CDR3, as DNA: TGCAGCGCCCGAGACAGGGAAGGAACTGAAGCTTTCTTT. This codes for CSARDREGTEAFF.

The chain uses TRBV27 and TRBJ2-5, with TRBD2 identical over 7 bases. CDR3 length equals 14 residues. CDR1 and CDR2 (germline): MNHEY, SMNVEV (reference sequence). The trim removed 6 bases at V and 5 bases at J, leaving 9 bases unmatched. In DNA form, the CDR3 reads TGTGCCAGCAGGAGCCTAGAAGCGGGGGAGACCCAGTACTTC. Translation gives CASRSLEAGETQYF.

A few counts support this clone. The rearrangement uses TRBV5-1 and TRBJ2-2; tentative D call: TRBD1 (6 bases). The CDR3 has 16 amino acids. V was clipped by 1 base and J by 4 bases, with 14 bases between them. Germline V CDR1 and CDR2: SGHRS, YFSETQ. The CDR3 DNA is TGCGCCAGCAGCTTGTCAGGGGCCGATTTCACCGGGGAGCTGTTTTTT. It encodes CASSLSGADFTGELFF. Filled out from reference TRBV5-1 and TRBJ2-2, the complete variable domain reads KAGVTQTPRYLIKTRGQQVTLSCSPISGHRSVSWYQQTPGQGLQFLFEYFSETQRNKGNFPGRFSGRQFSNSRSEMNVSTLELGDSALYLCASSLSGADFTGELFFGEGSRLTVL.

This rearrangement joins TRBV27 to TRBJ2-7, with unresolved D. V gave up 3 bases and J gave up 5 bases, with 17 bases separating them. The germline V gene encodes CDR1 MNHEY and CDR2 SMNVEV (reference sequence). This CDR3 has 15 residues. The CDR3 spells CASSLRSPSLHEQYF. In nucleotides, the CDR3 is TGTGCCAGCAGTTTGCGGTCTCCCTCCCTCCACGAGCAGTACTTC.

The chain has TRBV28 and TRBJ1-1; D gene unclear. CDR3 length: 15 residues. Germline loops: CDR1 MDHEN, CDR2 SYDVKM. Trimming left V 6 bases short and J 4 bases short, with 18 bases between. The CDR3 loop reads CASSPLGLASTEAFF. CDR3 in DNA: TGTGCCAGCAGCCCCTTGGGCTTGGCGTCCACTGAAGCTTTCTTT.

The V gene is TRBV10-3, the J gene TRBJ2-7; 11 nucleotides agree with TRBD2. This CDR3 spans 16 amino acids. The germline gives CDR1 ENHRY, CDR2 SYGVKD. After removal of 2 bases from V and 2 bases from J, the junction contained 5 bases not matched to a gene. CDR3 sequence reads: CAISETSGSSPYEQYF. CDR3 nucleotides: TGTGCCATCAGTGAGACTAGCGGGAGTTCCCCCTACGAGCAGTACTTC.

The chain uses TRBV28 and TRBJ1-4, with D maybe TRBD1 (5 bases). V lost 2 bases to trimming and J lost 8 bases, with 15 bases between them. From germline, CDR1 is MDHEN and CDR2 SYDVKM. This CDR3 contains 15 residues. This chain's CDR3 is CASSLRAGVTEKLFF. CDR3 in DNA: TGTGCCAGCAGTTTAAGGGCGGGGGTAACAGAAAAACTGTTTTTT.

This clone came up once. The chain joins TRBV2 to TRBJ2-1; 10 bases align to TRBD2. Germline V lookup: CDR1 SNHLY, CDR2 FYNNEI. The CDR3 totals 11 residues. The trim removed 7 bases at V and 13 bases at J, leaving 4 bases unmatched. The DNA of the CDR3 is TGTGCCAGCACCGGACTAGCGGTTCAGTTCTTC. It codes for CASTGLAVQFF. Together with reference TRBV2 and TRBJ2-1, the CDR3 gives the full variable domain: EPEVTQTPSHQVTQMGQEVILRCVPISNHLYFYWYRQILGQKVEFLVSFYNNEISEKSEIFDDQFSVERPDGSNFTLKIRSTKLEDSAMYFCASTGLAVQFFGPGTRLTVL.

This chain uses TRBV27 with TRBJ1-2; maybe TRBD1 (5 bases). V shed 8 bases and J shed 0 bases, with 16 bases lying between them. Germline values: CDR1 MNHEY, CDR2 SMNVEV (reference sequence). CDR3 length: 15 residues. CDR3 sequence (DNA): TGTGCCAGCGGATTTTGGACATCCTCTAACTATGGCTACACCTTC. Amino acids: CASGFWTSSNYGYTF.